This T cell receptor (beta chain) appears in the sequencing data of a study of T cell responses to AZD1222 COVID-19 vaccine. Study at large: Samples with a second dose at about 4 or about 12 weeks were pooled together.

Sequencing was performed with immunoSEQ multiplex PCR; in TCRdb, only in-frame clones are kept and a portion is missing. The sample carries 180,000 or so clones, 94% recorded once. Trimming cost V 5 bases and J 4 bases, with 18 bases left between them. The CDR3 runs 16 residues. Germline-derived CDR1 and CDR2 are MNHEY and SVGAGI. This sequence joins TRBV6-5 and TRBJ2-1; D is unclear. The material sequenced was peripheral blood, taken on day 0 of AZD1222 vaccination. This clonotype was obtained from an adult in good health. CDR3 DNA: TGTGCCAGCAGTCACTGGACCCTTGGGGTTTACAATGAGCAGTTCTTC. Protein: CASSHWTLGVYNEQFF.